One TCR beta chain is described in this entry. Its antigen remains unknown. The protocol was immunoSEQ multiplex PCR, while the TCRdb copy is restricted to in-frame clones and leaves out a portion. The sample shows over 200,000 clones, approximately 86% of them seen only once. This entry belongs to a study of cytomegalovirus exposure and HLA in healthy donors. Across the study: The 90 to 150 validation repertoires matched the roughly 700 first-cohort repertoires in platform, a later analysis reported.

This CDR3 region has 19 residues. V shed 6 bases, J shed 2 bases, and the junction held 18 bases outside the gene matches. CDR1 is SNHLY, CDR2 FYNNEI, per germline. Study-wide findings and caveats: It was confirmed in vitro that three of the CMV-associated chains were specific for CMV antigens.

This chain uses TRBV2 with TRBJ2-7, with 11 bases identical to TRBD1. The sample comprised PBMCs. The clonotype comes from a woman aged 18 to 35 in good health and CMV-seronegative. The CDR3 DNA follows: TGTGCCAGCAGCGTGGGAAAAAACCGTGGGACAGGGGGGCCCTACGAGCAGTACTTC. Its translation: CASSVGKNRGTGGPYEQYF. Full variable domain (remainder filled in from reference TRBV2 and TRBJ2-7): EPEVTQTPSHQVTQMGQEVILRCVPISNHLYFYWYRQILGQKVEFLVSFYNNEISEKSEIFDDQFSVERPDGSNFTLKIRSTKLEDSAMYFCASSVGKNRGTGGPYEQYFGPGTRLTVT.